These T cell receptor beta chains were read from a single sample in a study of identifying expanded T cells in peripheral blood. Profiled with immunoSEQ multiplex PCR; TCRdb holds only in-frame clones, not every one. The repertoire has some 95,000 clones, approximately 91% of them found once; the top ten carry approximately 6%. The material sequenced was blood. The origin of the receptors is a person aged 18-70 years in good health. Both conserved end residues are part of each CDR3. The D gene is left open where the match is weak.

j_call v_call d_call cdr3_aa
TRBJ2-1 TRBV27 TRBD2 CASSVLTSGYSYNEQFF
TRBJ2-3 TRBV5-1 TRBD2 CASSLASSGGSTDTQYF
TRBJ1-1 TRBV5-1 NA CASSYGEPRNTEAFF
TRBJ1-5 TRBV2 NA CASSEEGLRQSDSNQPQHF
TRBJ1-5 TRBV19 NA CASSIVRGNQPQHF
TRBJ1-2 TRBV2 TRBD1 CASSGQGAAYGYTF
TRBJ1-2 TRBV2 TRBD1 CASRGTGGVGYTF
TRBJ2-3 TRBV18 NA CASSPQPIAAGTDTQYF
TRBJ2-3 TRBV13 NA CASSLGTRSDTQYF
TRBJ2-5 TRBV6-5 TRBD2 CASSYGLAGSQETQYF
TRBJ1-2 TRBV5-1 TRBD1 CASSLGDSRAGYTF
TRBJ1-1 TRBV6-5 NA CASSYGGRGTEAFF
TRBJ2-3 TRBV5-1 NA CASSFLGSDTDTQYF
TRBJ2-1 TRBV6-6 NA CASSYRDRSEQFF
TRBJ1-2 TRBV20-1 NA CSAPTGYGYTF
TRBJ2-1 TRBV6-5 TRBD2 CASSYGGGAGNEQFF
TRBJ1-1 TRBV2 TRBD1 CASSAETGFNAFF
TRBJ2-5 TRBV5-6 NA CASSPGLTDQETQYF
TRBJ2-7 TRBV10-1 TRBD1 CASSEVTGGGSEQYF
TRBJ1-1 TRBV21-1 NA CASSEGTANTEAFF
TRBJ2-5 TRBV5-1 TRBD1 CASSSQTGILETQYF
TRBJ2-1 TRBV4-1 NA CASSQAGPSYNEQFF
TRBJ2-4 TRBV4-2 NA CATKDGAKNIQYF